Given below is one T cell receptor beta chain in context. The sample belongs to a study of T cell changes during pregnancy in multiple sclerosis. This CDR3 contains 17 residues. CDR1 KGHSH and CDR2 LQKENI come from the germline V gene. With V trimmed by 1 base and J by 5 bases, 12 bases remained unmatched. Repertoires were generated with immunoSEQ multiplex PCR, while TCRdb's copy carries only in-frame clones and drops some. The data show about 70,000 clones, with about 94% seen just once and 0.5% to 0.65% held by the top ten. This specimen consisted of peripheral blood, obtained in the third trimester of pregnancy. This receptor was identified in a female donor with multiple sclerosis, enrolled in a pregnancy study. The V call is TRBV18, the J call TRBJ1-1; 8 nucleotides match TRBD1. The CDR3 spells CASSPLLAGGDVTEAFF. In nucleotides, the CDR3 is TGTGCCAGCTCACCACTCTTGGCAGGGGGCGATGTGACTGAAGCTTTCTTT. The full variable domain, rest sourced from reference TRBV18 and TRBJ1-1, is NAGVMQNPRHLVRRRGQEARLRCSPMKGHSHVYWYRQLPEEGLKFMVYLQKENIIDESGMPKERFSAEFPKEGPSILRIQQVVRGDSAAYFCASSPLLAGGDVTEAFFGQGTRLTVV.